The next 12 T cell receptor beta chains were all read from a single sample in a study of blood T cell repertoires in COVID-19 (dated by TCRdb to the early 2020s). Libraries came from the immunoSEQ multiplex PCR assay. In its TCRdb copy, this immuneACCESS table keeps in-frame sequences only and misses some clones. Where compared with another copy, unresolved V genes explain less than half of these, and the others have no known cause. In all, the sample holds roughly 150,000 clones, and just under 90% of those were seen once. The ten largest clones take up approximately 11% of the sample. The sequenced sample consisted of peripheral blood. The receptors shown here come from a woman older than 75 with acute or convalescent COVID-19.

The CDR3 sequence is CASSPRTGNEQYF. The CDR3, as DNA: TGTGCCAGCAGCCCCCGGACAGGGAACGAGCAGTACTTC. The chain joins TRBV7-3 to TRBJ2-7, with 8 bases fitting TRBD1. The CDR3 has 13 residues. CDR1 and CDR2 (germline): SGHTA, FQGTGA. V lost 5 bases, J lost 5 bases, and 5 bases stayed unmatched.

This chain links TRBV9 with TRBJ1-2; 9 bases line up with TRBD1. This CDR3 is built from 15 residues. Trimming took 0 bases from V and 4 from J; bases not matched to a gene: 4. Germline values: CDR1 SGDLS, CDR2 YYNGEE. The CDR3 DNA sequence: TGTGCCAGCAGCGTAGGGGGACAGGGAATCTATGGCTACACCTTC. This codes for CASSVGGQGIYGYTF.

This chain's CDR3 is CASMVYSRSYEQYF. In DNA, the CDR3 is TGTGCCAGCATGGTGTACAGTCGGTCCTACGAGCAGTACTTC. The J gene is TRBJ2-7, the V gene TRBV28; the D is unclear. From germline, CDR1 is MDHEN and CDR2 SYDVKM. The ends were cut back, 7 bases at V and 1 base at J, with 14 bases in the middle. This CDR3 spans 14 amino acids.

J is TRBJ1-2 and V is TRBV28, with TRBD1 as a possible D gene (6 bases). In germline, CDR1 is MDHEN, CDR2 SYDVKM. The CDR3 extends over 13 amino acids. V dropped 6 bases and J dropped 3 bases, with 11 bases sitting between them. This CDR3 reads CASRLGQDYGYTF. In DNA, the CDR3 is TGTGCCAGCAGACTGGGACAAGACTATGGCTACACCTTC.

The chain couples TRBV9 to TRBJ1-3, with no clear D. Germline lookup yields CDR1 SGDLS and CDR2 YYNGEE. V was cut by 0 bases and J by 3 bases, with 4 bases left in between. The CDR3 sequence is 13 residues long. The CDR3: CASSVGGGNTIYF. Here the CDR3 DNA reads TGTGCCAGCAGCGTAGGAGGTGGAAACACCATATATTTT.

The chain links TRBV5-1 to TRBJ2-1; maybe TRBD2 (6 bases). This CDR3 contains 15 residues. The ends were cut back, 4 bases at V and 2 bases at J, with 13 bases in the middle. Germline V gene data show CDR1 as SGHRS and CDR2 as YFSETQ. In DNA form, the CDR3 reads TGCGCCAGCAGCCCTGGGGGGAAAACCTACAATGAGCAGTTCTTC. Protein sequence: CASSPGGKTYNEQFF.

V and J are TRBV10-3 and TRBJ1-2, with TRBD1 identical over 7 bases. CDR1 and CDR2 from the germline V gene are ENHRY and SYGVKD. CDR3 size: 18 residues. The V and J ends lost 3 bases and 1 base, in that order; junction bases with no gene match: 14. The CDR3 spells CAISDSGTAAWINYGYTF. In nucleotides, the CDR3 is TGTGCCATCAGTGATTCTGGGACAGCCGCGTGGATTAACTATGGCTACACCTTC.

CDR3 residues: CASSRQTTGGETQYF. CDR3 sequence (DNA): TGCGCCAGCAGCCGCCAGACAACAGGGGGGGAGACCCAGTACTTC. The chain carries TRBV4-1 and TRBJ2-5, with 8 bases lining up with TRBD1. The CDR3 contains 15 residues. Per germline, CDR1 MGHRA and CDR2 YSYEKL. V shed 4 bases and J 5 bases; nucleotides not matched to a gene: 9.

The DNA for the CDR3 is TGCGCCAGCAGCCAAGATCGGACAGTAAATTCACCCCTCCACTTT. Its translation: CASSQDRTVNSPLHF. The chain carries TRBV4-1 and TRBJ1-6; tentative D call: TRBD1 (6 bases). This CDR3 region has 15 residues. CDR1 and CDR2 (germline): MGHRA, YSYEKL. V was cut by 0 bases and J by 7 bases, with 10 bases left in between.

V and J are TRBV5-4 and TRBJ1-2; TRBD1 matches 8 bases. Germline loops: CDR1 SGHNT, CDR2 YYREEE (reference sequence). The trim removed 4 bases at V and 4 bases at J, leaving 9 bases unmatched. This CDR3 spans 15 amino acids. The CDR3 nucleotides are TGTGCCAGCAGCGATCCTACAGGGGGTAGCTATGGCTACACCTTC. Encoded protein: CASSDPTGGSYGYTF.

The CDR3 DNA is TGTGCCAGTGCGGGGGAGAGGAAGGCTTTCTTT. It encodes CASAGERKAFF. This chain links TRBV6-6 with TRBJ1-1; possible D gene TRBD1, 5 bases. This CDR3 has 11 amino acids. CDR1 and CDR2 (germline): MNHNY, SVGAGI (reference sequence). V lost 9 bases, J lost 11 bases, and 16 bases lay in between.

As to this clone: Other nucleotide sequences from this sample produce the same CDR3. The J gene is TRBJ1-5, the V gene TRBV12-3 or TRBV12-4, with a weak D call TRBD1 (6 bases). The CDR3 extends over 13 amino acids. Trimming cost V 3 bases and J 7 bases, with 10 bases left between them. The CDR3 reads CASSLTGSQPQHF. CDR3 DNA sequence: TGTGCCAGCAGTTTGACAGGCAGCCAGCCCCAGCATTTT.